This T cell receptor beta chain was found in a study of identical twins. Study findings and constraints: Fewer insertions characterized abundant cord blood beta clonotypes, whereas memory repertoires showed none. A partial confounding effect on zero-insertion analyses could come from invariant MAIT and iNKT cells.

The germline gives CDR1 LNHDA, CDR2 SQIVND (reference sequence). V was shortened by 11 bases and J by 3 bases, with 16 bases between the two germline ends. The CDR3 extends over 13 amino acids. A universal primer site arose from template switching, and cDNA bore unique molecular identifiers. TCRdb re-analysed the 5' RACE reads in MiXCR, keeping a single row per CDR3 protein. Among about 570,000 distinct CDR3 sequences listed, around a tenth were seen once. In the case of this clonotype: Its antigen remains unidentified.

These same data were also listed under a study on yellow fever vaccine responses in identical twins. As that study records: Twins' vaccine T cell responses reportedly seemed partly convergent and partly personalized.

The V gene is TRBV19, the J gene TRBJ1-1; no reliable D call. This TCR came from a woman under 30 in good health. Sample: PBMCs. The CDR3 protein is CACEGRGYTEAFF. The CDR3 DNA reads TGTGCCTGCGAAGGACGAGGGTACACTGAAGCTTTCTTT.